These 30 T cell receptor beta chains share one sample of origin, sequenced in a study of blood T cell repertoires in COVID-19. Profiling relied on immunoSEQ multiplex PCR, and the TCRdb table lists in-frame clones only, not all of them. This table has about 99,000 clones, more than 75% appearing once. Material for sequencing was peripheral blood. These receptors were obtained from a human donor in a cohort sampled during active COVID-19.

The chain links TRBV12-3 or TRBV12-4 to TRBJ1-3; no firm D call. Trimming took 10 bases from V and 4 from J, leaving 14 bases between them. The CDR3 sequence is 13 residues long. The CDR3 sequence: CATSRVTGNTIYF. The DNA for the CDR3 is TGTGCCACCTCTAGAGTAACAGGAAACACCATATATTTT.

The chain employs TRBV28 and TRBJ2-7; D is unresolved. The CDR3 has 13 residues. Germline V lookup: CDR1 MDHEN, CDR2 SYDVKM. V was cut by 6 bases and J by 3 bases, with 12 bases left in between. CDR3 nucleotide sequence: TGTGCCAGCAGGGAGACGTCAGACTACGAGCAGTACTTC. It specifies CASRETSDYEQYF.

The J gene is TRBJ2-3, the V gene TRBV5-1, with D uncertain. V lost 5 bases and J 0 bases, leaving 7 bases between the germline ends. Germline V lookup: CDR1 SGHRS, CDR2 YFSETQ. There are 13 residues in the CDR3. The CDR3 protein is CASSGQSTDTQYF. The CDR3 DNA reads as TGCGCCAGCAGTGGGCAAAGCACAGATACGCAGTATTTT. Drawing the rest from reference TRBV5-1 and TRBJ2-3, the complete variable domain is KAGVTQTPRYLIKTRGQQVTLSCSPISGHRSVSWYQQTPGQGLQFLFEYFSETQRNKGNFPGRFSGRQFSNSRSEMNVSTLELGDSALYLCASSGQSTDTQYFGPGTRLTVL.

This sequence joins TRBV4-2 and TRBJ1-5; 11 bases map to TRBD1. CDR1 is LGHNA and CDR2 is YNFKEQ in the germline V gene. The CDR3 totals 18 residues. V trimming: 3 bases; J trimming: 1 base; junction bases outside the gene matches: 8. CDR3 sequence: CASSHRDRGLSSNQPQHF. The DNA of the CDR3 is TGTGCCAGCAGCCATAGGGACAGGGGGTTGTCGAGCAATCAGCCCCAGCATTTT.

This clone was found once. The chain joins TRBV28 to TRBJ1-5; D is perhaps TRBD1 (6 bases). Germline V CDR1 and CDR2: MDHEN, SYDVKM. V gave up 2 bases and J gave up 15 bases, with 17 bases separating them. This CDR3 has 13 residues. This chain's CDR3 is CASSLLLDRTWHF. CDR3 DNA: TGTGCCAGCAGTTTACTCCTCGACAGGACTTGGCATTTT.

The chain is built from TRBV5-1 and TRBJ1-1; no reliable D call. CDR3 size: 12 residues. Germline values: CDR1 SGHRS, CDR2 YFSETQ. V dropped 3 bases and J dropped 7 bases, with 10 bases sitting between them. CDR3: CASSSGSFEAFF. The CDR3 DNA reads TGCGCCAGCAGCTCCGGGTCCTTTGAAGCTTTCTTT.

The genes are TRBV12-3 or TRBV12-4 and TRBJ2-3; no clear D. V was shortened by 6 bases and J by 0 bases, with 4 bases between the two germline ends. This CDR3 is 12 amino acids long. The CDR3 coding sequence is TGTGCCAGCAGCTCTAGCACAGATACGCAGTATTTT. Amino acids: CASSSSTDTQYF.

The genes are TRBV18 and TRBJ1-1, with 9 bases that match TRBD1. Germline-derived CDR1 and CDR2 are KGHSH and LQKENI. This CDR3 is 14 amino acids long. J lost 5 bases, V lost 1 base, and 2 bases had no gene match. The CDR3 DNA follows: TGTGCCAGCTCACCACTGGGACAGGGAACTGAAGCTTTCTTT. Encoded protein: CASSPLGQGTEAFF.

This chain joins TRBV6-6 and TRBJ2-5; the D gene is possibly TRBD1 (6 bases). Germline-derived CDR1 and CDR2 are MNHNY and SVGAGI (reference sequence). CDR3 length: 20 amino acids. Trimming removed 6 bases at V and 0 bases at J, with 29 bases between. The CDR3 sequence: CASSNQVAGVPSGYQETQYF. CDR3 nucleotide sequence: TGTGCCAGCAGCAACCAGGTGGCAGGGGTCCCCTCGGGGTACCAAGAGACCCAGTACTTC.

This clone was recorded only once. The V and J genes are TRBV27 and TRBJ2-4, with a weak D call TRBD1 (6 bases). CDR1 and CDR2 (germline): MNHEY, SMNVEV (reference sequence). V was pared by 4 bases and J by 7 bases, with 14 bases between. The CDR3 is 14 residues long. This CDR3 is CASSSPDRRNIQYF. The DNA of the CDR3 is TGTGCCAGCAGTTCCCCAGACAGGAGGAACATTCAGTACTTC.

This clone was counted only a few times. V gene TRBV5-1 combines with J gene TRBJ2-5; D is ambiguous. Trimming cost V 5 bases and J 5 bases, with 13 bases left between them. The CDR3 contains 13 residues. The germline V gene encodes CDR1 SGHRS and CDR2 YFSETQ. The CDR3 DNA reads TGCGCCAGCAGTCCCCCCGCAGTGGAGACCCAGTACTTC. This encodes CASSPPAVETQYF. The full variable domain, its missing parts supplied by reference TRBV5-1 and TRBJ2-5, is KAGVTQTPRYLIKTRGQQVTLSCSPISGHRSVSWYQQTPGQGLQFLFEYFSETQRNKGNFPGRFSGRQFSNSRSEMNVSTLELGDSALYLCASSPPAVETQYFGPGTRLLVL.

V is TRBV28 and J is TRBJ2-4; possibly TRBD2 for D (6 bases). The germline gives CDR1 MDHEN, CDR2 SYDVKM. The CDR3 loop spans 16 amino acids. The V gene lost 7 bases and the J gene lost 1 base, with 17 bases spanning the gap. The CDR3 loop is CASNPSVERAKNIQYF. CDR3 nucleotides: TGTGCCAGCAACCCTAGCGTAGAAAGGGCCAAAAACATTCAGTACTTC.

A note on this clone: Other nucleotide sequences in the sample specify the same CDR3. V usage is TRBV3-1 (or the pseudogene TRBV3-2) and J usage is TRBJ2-2; a possible D gene is TRBD1 (5 bases). Looked up from germline, CDR1 is LGHDT and CDR2 is YNNKEL (reference sequence). The V and J ends lost 1 base and 1 base respectively, with 13 bases between them. The CDR3 has 17 amino acids. The CDR3 nucleotides are TGTGCCAGCAGCCAAGGATGGGGCAGGGAGAACACCGGGGAGCTGTTTTTT. Amino acids: CASSQGWGRENTGELFF.

The chain has TRBV7-8 and TRBJ1-1, with D unresolved. The CDR3 has 13 amino acids. The V gene's germline CDR1 is SGHVS and CDR2 FQNEAQ. V was clipped by 3 bases and J by 3 bases, with 8 bases between them. The CDR3 nucleotides are TGTGCCAGCAGCTTTAACAGAGACACTGAAGCTTTCTTT. As protein: CASSFNRDTEAFF. Complete variable domain (other parts from reference TRBV7-8 and TRBJ1-1): GAGVSQSPRYKVAKRGQDVALRCDPISGHVSLFWYQQALGQGPEFLTYFQNEAQLDKSGLPSDRFFAERPEGSVSTLKIQRTQQEDSAVYLCASSFNRDTEAFFGQGTRLTVV.

V and J are TRBV6-5 and TRBJ2-6; D is unclear. The germline V gene encodes CDR1 MNHEY and CDR2 SVGAGI. CDR3 length: 15 amino acids. V was clipped by 2 bases and J by 4 bases, with 9 bases between them. The CDR3, as DNA: TGTGCCAGCAGTTACCATTCAGGAGGGGCCAACGTCCTGACTTTC. Residues: CASSYHSGGANVLTF.

This chain uses TRBV29-1 with TRBJ2-5; 9 bases agree with TRBD1. CDR3 length: 12 residues. CDR1 is SQVTM and CDR2 is ANQGSEA in the germline V gene. With 7 bases clipped from V and 5 bases from J, the junction kept 5 bases outside the gene matches. The DNA for the CDR3 is TGCAGCGCCCTCGACAGGGGGGAGACCCAGTACTTC. This sequence encodes CSALDRGETQYF. Filled out from reference TRBV29-1 and TRBJ2-5, the complete variable domain reads SAVISQKPSRDICQRGTSLTIQCQVDSQVTMMFWYRQQPGQSLTLIATANQGSEATYESGFVIDKFPISRPNLTFSTLTVSNMSPEDSSIYLCSALDRGETQYFGPGTRLLVL.

The sample holds a few counts of this clone. V usage is TRBV24-1 and J usage is TRBJ2-3, with TRBD2 matching 11 bases. CDR3 length: 15 amino acids. V trimming: 5 bases; J trimming: 5 bases; junction bases outside the gene matches: 5. CDR1 and CDR2 from the germline V gene are KGHDR and SFDVKD. The CDR3 region is CATSVRLAGRDTQYF. The DNA of the CDR3 is TGTGCCACCAGTGTTCGACTAGCGGGAAGAGATACGCAGTATTTT.

The rearrangement links TRBV4-2 to TRBJ1-3; D gene ambiguous. CDR3 length: 16 amino acids. Per the germline V gene, CDR1 is LGHNA and CDR2 is YNFKEQ. V was cut by 1 base and J by 0 bases, with 10 bases left in between. The CDR3 DNA reads TGTGCCAGCAGCCAAGGCAGGTTCGACTCTGGAAACACCATATATTTT. This gives the protein CASSQGRFDSGNTIYF.

The rearrangement uses TRBV28 and TRBJ2-7; 7 bases align to TRBD1. Losses at the gene ends were 2 bases for V and 5 bases for J; bases not matched to a gene: 6. The CDR3 extends over 14 amino acids. CDR1 MDHEN and CDR2 SYDVKM come from the germline V gene. The CDR3 is CASSLRDSVDEQYF. The CDR3 DNA follows: TGTGCCAGCAGTTTACGGGACAGCGTGGACGAGCAGTACTTC. The full variable domain, with the rest looked up from reference TRBV28 and TRBJ2-7, is DVKVTQSSRYLVKRTGEKVFLECVQDMDHENMFWYRQDPGLGLRLIYFSYDVKMKEKGDIPEGYSVSREKKERFSLILESASTNQTSMYLCASSLRDSVDEQYFGPGTRLTVT.

The gene calls are TRBV6-5 and TRBJ1-2; 9 bases fit TRBD1. CDR1 and CDR2 (germline): MNHEY, SVGAGI. With V trimmed by 7 bases and J by 6 bases, 12 bases remained unmatched. The CDR3 runs 15 residues. CDR3 nucleotide sequence: TGTGCCAGCATGTCCTCGGGACAGGGAATAGATGGCTACACCTTC. This encodes CASMSSGQGIDGYTF.

The chain is built from TRBV28 and TRBJ1-2, with D unclear. The ends were cut back, 2 bases at V and 0 bases at J, with 7 bases in the middle. Per the germline V gene, CDR1 is MDHEN and CDR2 is SYDVKM. CDR3 length: 14 amino acids. The CDR3: CASSLRGSNYGYTF. CDR3 coding DNA: TGTGCCAGCAGTTTAAGAGGATCTAACTATGGCTACACCTTC.

The chain uses TRBV29-1 and TRBJ2-2; TRBD2 matches at 12 bases. The V gene end was trimmed by 5 bases and the J gene end by 2 bases; junction bases not matched to a gene: 6. CDR1 SQVTM and CDR2 ANQGSEA come from the germline V gene. The CDR3 is 16 residues long. CDR3 sequence (DNA): TGCAGCGTTTATTCTAGCGGGAGGGCAAACACCGGGGAGCTGTTTTTT. This sequence encodes CSVYSSGRANTGELFF.

The chain is built from TRBV25-1 and TRBJ2-4; D unresolved. The CDR3 runs to 15 residues. Germline V gene sequence: CDR1 MGHDK, CDR2 SYGVNS. V lost 7 bases to trimming and J lost 0 bases, with 13 bases between them. The DNA for the CDR3 is TGTGCCAGCAAAGTTCCACAATTAGCCAAAAACATTCAGTACTTC. Amino acid sequence: CASKVPQLAKNIQYF.

The gene calls are TRBV2 and TRBJ2-5; D might be TRBD1 (5 bases). Germline lookup yields CDR1 SNHLY and CDR2 FYNNEI. The CDR3 has 15 residues. Trimming stripped 5 bases from V and 8 bases from J, with 21 bases between. The CDR3 region has the DNA TGTGCCAGCAGTCACCCCGACGGACACGACCTCACCCAGTACTTC. Its protein is CASSHPDGHDLTQYF.

The V and J genes are TRBV6-5 and TRBJ1-5; D not certain. CDR3 length: 14 amino acids. Germline V gives CDR1 MNHEY, CDR2 SVGAGI. The V end was cut by 9 bases, the J end by 0 bases, with 12 bases between. CDR3 nucleotide sequence: TGTGCCAGTATGCCGGGGTATAGCAATCAGCCCCAGCATTTT. Translation gives CASMPGYSNQPQHF.

The V call is TRBV7-9, the J call TRBJ2-2, with TRBD1 matching 11 bases. Germline CDR1 and CDR2: SEHNR and FQNEAQ (reference sequence). This CDR3 has 14 residues. Trimming cost V 7 bases and J 5 bases; bases outside gene matches: 3. CDR3 sequence reads: CASIGTGGTGELFF. The CDR3 DNA sequence: TGTGCCAGCATTGGGACAGGGGGTACCGGGGAGCTGTTTTTT. The variable domain in full, completed from reference TRBV7-9 and TRBJ2-2, reads DTGVSQNPRHKITKRGQNVTFRCDPISEHNRLYWYRQTLGQGPEFLTYFQNEAQLEKSRLLSDRFSAERPKGSFSTLEIQRTEQGDSAMYLCASIGTGGTGELFFGEGSRLTVL.

This clone has only a few counts. V gene TRBV6-5 combines with J gene TRBJ1-6, with a possible D match to TRBD1 (5 bases). Trimming removed 0 bases at V and 15 bases at J, with 12 bases between. The CDR3 consists of 13 residues. Per the germline V gene, CDR1 is MNHEY and CDR2 is SVGAGI. The CDR3 here is CASSYSTQGVLHF. In DNA form, the CDR3 reads TGTGCCAGCAGTTACTCGACTCAGGGTGTCCTCCACTTT.

As concerns this clone: Other nucleotide sequences in the sample specify the same CDR3. The rearrangement uses TRBV7-2 and TRBJ2-7; perhaps TRBD2 as D (5 bases). The CDR3 runs 12 residues. V lost 2 bases and J 3 bases, leaving 5 bases between the germline ends. The germline V gene has CDR1 SGHTA and CDR2 FQGNSA. The CDR3: CASSLTSYEQYF. In nucleotides, the CDR3 is TGTGCCAGCAGCTTAACTAGCTACGAGCAGTACTTC.

The chain couples TRBV5-1 to TRBJ1-4; the match to TRBD1 covers 8 bases. The CDR3 has 16 amino acids. Germline values: CDR1 SGHRS, CDR2 YFSETQ. Trimming removed 0 bases from V and 5 bases from J; junction bases left unmatched: 6. The CDR3 loop is CASSLAGTGDNEKLFF. DNA for the CDR3: TGCGCCAGCAGCTTGGCGGGGACAGGAGACAATGAAAAACTGTTTTTT.

The CDR3 nucleotides are TGTGCCAGCAGCCCCCCACTAGGGGGCCAAGAGACCCAGTACTTC. The encoded protein is CASSPPLGGQETQYF. This chain connects TRBV11-2 to TRBJ2-5; maybe TRBD1 (6 bases). Germline loops: CDR1 SGHAT, CDR2 FQNNGV. V was pared by 5 bases and J by 1 base, with 14 bases between. The CDR3 covers 15 residues.